Listed below are T cell receptor beta chains from one sample, sequenced in a study of cytomegalovirus exposure and HLA in healthy donors. Method: immunoSEQ multiplex PCR; TCRdb's copy keeps in-frame clones and lacks some. The table includes around 150,000 clones, 75% to 85% detected once. The sample taken for sequencing was PBMCs. These receptors were collected from a male donor in good health and CMV-seropositive. Both conserved end residues are part of each CDR3. A D gene is named only where the DNA matches it firmly. Size is stated for part of the rows, as once, few or many counts, or as a class when the clone is expanded.

TRBV25-1	TRBJ1-1	.	few	TGTGCCAGCAGGGGCCTGGGGGGGTCCACTGAAGCTTTCTTT	CASRGLGGSTEAFF
TRBV11-3	TRBJ2-1	.	.	TGTGCCAGCAGCCCAGCCCGGGAAATGTTCAATGAGCAGTTCTTC	CASSPAREMFNEQFF
TRBV10-1	TRBJ1-1	.	few	TGCGCCAGCCGACAGGAATTGAACACTGAAGCTTTCTTT	CASRQELNTEAFF
TRBV5-8	TRBJ1-1	.	.	TGTGCCAGCCGCGCGGAGAACACTGAAGCTTTCTTT	CASRAENTEAFF
TRBV30	TRBJ2-5	.	.	TGTGCCTGGAATCCAGGGGTGGGTACCCAAGAGACCCAGTACTTC	CAWNPGVGTQETQYF
TRBV7-6	TRBJ2-2	.	once	TGTGCCAGCAGCTTCTCCTTGGCGGGGGCCTACACCGGGGAGCTGTTTTTT	CASSFSLAGAYTGELFF
TRBV2	TRBJ2-7	.	few	TGTGCCAGCCCAGAAACCAACTTGACGGGGGAGCAGTACTTC	CASPETNLTGEQYF
TRBV7-3	TRBJ2-3	.	.	TGTGCCAGCAGCTTAACAGGGGGTGGGAAAGATACGCAGTATTTT	CASSLTGGGKDTQYF
TRBV6-5	TRBJ1-1	TRBD1	.	TGTGCCAGCAGTTTTCGGACAGGGGAAAGCGCTGAAGCTTTCTTT	CASSFRTGESAEAFF
TRBV6-5	TRBJ2-7	.	.	TGTGCCAGCAGCAGGACAGCCCTCTCCTACGAGCAGTACTTC	CASSRTALSYEQYF
TRBV11-2	TRBJ1-1	.	few	TGTGCCAGCAGTTTGGGGGCCGAACTCCTCATGAACACTGAAGCTTTCTTT	CASSLGAELLMNTEAFF
TRBV18	TRBJ2-3	.	once	TGTGCCAGCTCACTCACATCCACAGATACGCAGTATTTT	CASSLTSTDTQYF
TRBV2	TRBJ1-5	.	.	TGTGCCAGCAGCAAACGGACAGATCGCAATCAGCCCCAGCATTTT	CASSKRTDRNQPQHF
TRBV4-2	TRBJ2-2	TRBD2	.	TGTGCCAGCAGCCAACCCTCTAGCGGGGGGGCTTCCGGGGAGCTGTTTTTT	CASSQPSSGGASGELFF
TRBV4-1	TRBJ1-5	.	.	TGCGCCAGCAGCCCCCGTTGGGCCACGACTCAGCCCCAGCATTTT	CASSPRWATTQPQHF
TRBV7-8	TRBJ2-1	TRBD2	.	TGTGCCAGCAGCTTAGCGGGAGGGATGTCTGAGCAGTTCTTC	CASSLAGGMSEQFF
TRBV7-9	TRBJ2-1	TRBD1	.	TGTGCCAGCAGCCCCGGACAGGGAAGGTACAATGAGCAGTTCTTC	CASSPGQGRYNEQFF
TRBV5-1	TRBJ1-4	.	.	TGCGCCAGCGACCTTGCGGGGTCCTATGAAAAACTGTTTTTT	CASDLAGSYEKLFF
TRBV27	TRBJ2-5	.	.	TGTGCCAGCTCTTTGGGGGGGGCCGGGGGGACCCAGTACTTC	CASSLGGAGGTQYF
TRBV2	TRBJ2-1	.	.	TGTGCCAGCAGTGAAGAGACAAGATTTTACAATGAGCAGTTCTTC	CASSEETRFYNEQFF
TRBV29-1	TRBJ2-1	.	.	TGCAGCGTTGAACAGTCCAACAATGAGCAGTTCTTC	CSVEQSNNEQFF
TRBV6-5	TRBJ2-7	TRBD1	few	TGTGCCAGCGAGGAGCCGACAGGGGGGCGCGTCGAGCAGTACTTC	CASEEPTGGRVEQYF
TRBV19	TRBJ1-3	.	.	TGTGCCAGTACCCCTTCTGGAAACACCATATATTTT	CASTPSGNTIYF
TRBV18	TRBJ1-1	.	.	TGTGCCAGCTCACCACCCGGGGTTTCGTCCACTGAAGCTTTCTTT	CASSPPGVSSTEAFF
TRBV6-1	TRBJ2-3	.	few	TGTGCCAGCAGTGAGGGGGCCACAGATACGCAGTATTTT	CASSEGATDTQYF
TRBV10-3	TRBJ2-1	TRBD2	.	TGTGCCATCAGTGAAAAGCGGGGGGCCTACAATGAGCAGTTCTTC	CAISEKRGAYNEQFF
TRBV9	TRBJ2-3	TRBD2	.	TGTGCCAGCAGCGTAGGGGGACTAGAGTCAGATACGCAGTATTTT	CASSVGGLESDTQYF
TRBV5-1	TRBJ1-1	.	.	TGCGCCAGCAGCTTGGCTCCAGGGCAAGATGAAGCTTTCTTT	CASSLAPGQDEAFF
TRBV11-3	TRBJ2-7	.	.	TGTGCCAGCAGCTTAGGGGGTCCAGGGCTCGACGAGCAGTACTTC	CASSLGGPGLDEQYF
TRBV5-1	TRBJ1-6	TRBD1	.	TGCGCCAGCAGCGTAGGGACAGGGTTTTCACCCCTCCACTTT	CASSVGTGFSPLHF
TRBV6-1	TRBJ2-7	.	.	TGTGCCAGCAGACAATCAGGCGAGCAGTACTTC	CASRQSGEQYF
TRBV4-1	TRBJ2-1	.	.	TGCGCCAGCAGCCAAGAGAAACGGACTGGTGGCGGAGTTAGTGCCAGAGAGAGGTTCTTC	CASSQEKRTGGGVSARERFF
TRBV27	TRBJ1-4	.	.	.	CASSSSNLQGVSATNEKLFF
TRBV6-5	TRBJ2-3	TRBD2	once	TGTGCCAGCAGTCTAGCGGGGGGCGACACAGATACGCAGTATTTT	CASSLAGGDTDTQYF
TRBV10-1	TRBJ2-5	TRBD1	.	TGCGCCAGCAGTGAACCTGGACAGGAAGAGACCCAGTACTTC	CASSEPGQEETQYF
TRBV6-6	TRBJ2-3	TRBD1	.	TGTGCCAGCAGAACGGACAGGGGGCTCACAGATACGCAGTATTTT	CASRTDRGLTDTQYF
TRBV11-2	TRBJ1-3	.	.	TGTGCCAGCAGCCCCTCGGGAAACACCATATATTTT	CASSPSGNTIYF
TRBV5-5	TRBJ1-2	TRBD1	.	TGTGCCAGCAGCCCAGTAGGACAGGGCGTCTATGGCTACACCTTC	CASSPVGQGVYGYTF
TRBV9	TRBJ1-5	TRBD1	.	TGTGCCAGCAGCGTAGCTGGACAGGGCAATCAGCCCCAGCATTTT	CASSVAGQGNQPQHF
TRBV4-1	TRBJ1-1	.	.	TGCGCCAGCAGCCGTCACATGAACACTGAAGCTTTCTTT	CASSRHMNTEAFF
TRBV7-6	TRBJ2-3	.	.	TGTGCCAGCAGCTTAGGCGTGAGCACAGATACGCAGTATTTT	CASSLGVSTDTQYF
TRBV28	TRBJ1-5	.	few	TGTGCCAGCAAGGCGGAAGGGGCTAGCAATCAGCCCCAGCATTTT	CASKAEGASNQPQHF
TRBV5-6	TRBJ2-1	.	.	TGTGCCAGCAGCTTGGCACCAGGGTATAACAATGAGCAGTTCTTC	CASSLAPGYNNEQFF
TRBV30	TRBJ1-2	TRBD1	.	TGTGCCTGGAGTTCACAGGGGGCTCTGGGTGGCTACACCTTC	CAWSSQGALGGYTF
TRBV27	TRBJ1-5	.	.	TGTGCCAGCAGTTCCTCCTATAGCAATCAGCCCCAGCATTTT	CASSSSYSNQPQHF
TRBV2	TRBJ1-2	TRBD1	.	TGTGCCAGCAGTTTAACAGGGGGTGGCTATGGCTACACCTTC	CASSLTGGGYGYTF
TRBV27	TRBJ1-2	TRBD1	.	TGTGCCAGCAGCCTTACAGGGGGATATGGCTACACCTTC	CASSLTGGYGYTF
TRBV5-1	TRBJ1-2	TRBD1	once	TGCGCCAGCAGCCTTGACAGGGCTAACTATGGCTACACCTTC	CASSLDRANYGYTF
TRBV5-1	TRBJ2-2	TRBD1	.	TGCGCCAGCAGCCGAATGGGACAGGGGGTAGGGAACACCGGGGAGCTGTTTTTT	CASSRMGQGVGNTGELFF
TRBV5-6	TRBJ2-7	.	.	TGTGCCAGCAGTGGGGACTTTAACTACGAGCAGTACTTC	CASSGDFNYEQYF
TRBV6-1	TRBJ1-2	.	.	TGTGCCAGCCTAAAGACAGAAAACTATGGCTACACCTTC	CASLKTENYGYTF
TRBV6-5	TRBJ2-7	.	.	TGTGCCAGCAGTTTTAACACAGGGACCTACGAGCAGTACTTC	CASSFNTGTYEQYF
TRBV9	TRBJ2-1	TRBD2	once	TGTGCCAGCAGCGTATTAGGCGGGGGGGAGCAGTTCTTC	CASSVLGGGEQFF
TRBV6-5	TRBJ1-2	TRBD1	.	TGTGCCACTCAAACCCAACAGGGGAGGTATGGCTACACCTTC	CATQTQQGRYGYTF
TRBV11-2	TRBJ1-1	.	.	TGTGCCAGCAGCTTAGGAGGGTTGAACACTGAAGCTTTCTTT	CASSLGGLNTEAFF
TRBV6-5	TRBJ2-1	.	.	TGTGCCAGCAGAGAAATAGCCTCTCGGGGTGAGCAGTTCTTC	CASREIASRGEQFF